The 7 T cell receptor beta chains below all came from one sample that was sequenced in a study of cytomegalovirus exposure and HLA in healthy donors. Vbeta (60) and Jbeta (13) primers were used in the PCR. The assay was immunoSEQ multiplex PCR, and TCRdb's table has in-frame clones only and misses some. The repertoire holds 130,000 or so clones, with about 75% as singletons. The sequencing sample was made of PBMCs. Every receptor here comes from a woman in her thirties or forties in good health and CMV-seropositive.

This chain uses TRBV6-5 with TRBJ2-7; D may be TRBD1 (6 bases). The germline V and J ends were trimmed by 9 bases and 6 bases, with 15 bases remaining between them. Germline CDR1 and CDR2: MNHEY and SVGAGI. The CDR3 sequence is 12 residues long. CDR3: CASRDTSREQYF. DNA of the CDR3: TGTGCCAGTCGGGACACCTCTCGCGAGCAGTACTTC.

The rearrangement joins TRBV11-2 to TRBJ2-1; D is possibly TRBD1 (6 bases). Germline CDR1 SGHAT, CDR2 FQNNGV. Trimming shortened V by 1 base and J by 4 bases, and 17 bases separated the two germline ends. The CDR3 contains 17 residues. CDR3 protein: CASSLVRAGVNYNEQFF. The CDR3 DNA sequence: TGTGCCAGCAGCTTAGTAAGGGCAGGGGTCAATTACAATGAGCAGTTCTTC.

The chain couples TRBV28 to TRBJ2-3; weak D call: TRBD1 (6 bases). The V end was cut by 6 bases, the J end by 7 bases, with 11 bases between. CDR3 size: 12 residues. Looked up from germline, CDR1 is MDHEN and CDR2 is SYDVKM. In DNA, the CDR3 is TGTGCCAGCAGGTTTACAGGGAATACGCAGTATTTT. Its protein is CASRFTGNTQYF. The variable domain in full, completed from reference TRBV28 and TRBJ2-3, reads DVKVTQSSRYLVKRTGEKVFLECVQDMDHENMFWYRQDPGLGLRLIYFSYDVKMKEKGDIPEGYSVSREKKERFSLILESASTNQTSMYLCASRFTGNTQYFGPGTRLTVL.

J is TRBJ1-1 and V is TRBV5-6, with 7 bases matching TRBD1. CDR3 size: 15 residues. The V gene end was trimmed by 1 base and the J gene end by 1 base; junction bases not matched to a gene: 4. Germline lookup yields CDR1 SGHDT and CDR2 YYEEEE. CDR3 sequence (DNA): TGTGCCAGCAGCTTGTTACCAGGGGGGAACACTGAAGCTTTCTTT. This translates into CASSLLPGGNTEAFF. The whole variable domain, filled in from reference TRBV5-6 and TRBJ1-1, reads DAGVTQSPTHLIKTRGQQVTLRCSPKSGHDTVSWYQQALGQGPQFIFQYYEEEERQRGNFPDRFSGHQFPNYSSELNVNALLLGDSALYLCASSLLPGGNTEAFFGQGTRLTVV.

V is TRBV10-3 and J is TRBJ2-7; 9 bases are shared with TRBD1. The CDR3 consists of 13 residues. After removal of 6 bases from V and 4 bases from J, the junction contained 4 bases not matched to a gene. Per the germline V gene, CDR1 is ENHRY and CDR2 is SYGVKD. The CDR3 nucleotides read TGTGCCATCAGGGGACAGGGATGGTACGAGCAGTACTTC. It codes for CAIRGQGWYEQYF.

This rearrangement joins TRBV6-1 to TRBJ1-1; possibly TRBD1 for D (5 bases). This CDR3 spans 11 amino acids. Germline assignment: CDR1 MNHNS and CDR2 SASEGT. The CDR3 sequence: CGGGSGTEAFF. DNA for the CDR3: TGTGGGGGGGGGTCCGGCACTGAAGCTTTCTTT.

CDR3 sequence reads: CASSGNSGGAGTQYF. The CDR3 nucleotides read TGTGCCAGCAGTGGGAATAGCGGGGGGGCGGGTACGCAGTATTTT. J is TRBJ2-3 and V is TRBV6-1; 11 bases fit TRBD2. V trimming: 4 bases; J trimming: 8 bases; junction bases outside the gene matches: 8. Germline V gives CDR1 MNHNS, CDR2 SASEGT. This CDR3 contains 15 residues.